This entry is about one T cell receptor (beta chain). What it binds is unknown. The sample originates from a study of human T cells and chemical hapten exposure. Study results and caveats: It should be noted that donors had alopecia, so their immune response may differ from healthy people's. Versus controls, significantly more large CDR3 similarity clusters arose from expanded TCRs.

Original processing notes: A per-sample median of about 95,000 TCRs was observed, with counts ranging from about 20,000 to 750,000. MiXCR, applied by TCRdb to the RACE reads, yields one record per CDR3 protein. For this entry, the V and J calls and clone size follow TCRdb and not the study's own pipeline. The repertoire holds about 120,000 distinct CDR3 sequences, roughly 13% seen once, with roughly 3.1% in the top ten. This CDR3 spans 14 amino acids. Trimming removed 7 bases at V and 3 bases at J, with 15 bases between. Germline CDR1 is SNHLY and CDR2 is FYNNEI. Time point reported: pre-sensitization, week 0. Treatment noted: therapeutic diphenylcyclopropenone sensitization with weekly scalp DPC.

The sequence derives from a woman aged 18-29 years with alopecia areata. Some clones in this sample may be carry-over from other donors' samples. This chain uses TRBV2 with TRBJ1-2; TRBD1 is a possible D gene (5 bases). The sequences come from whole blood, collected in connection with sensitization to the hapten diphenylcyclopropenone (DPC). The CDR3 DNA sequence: TGTGCCAGCACAAGACAGTCTTTCGACTATGGCTACACCTTC. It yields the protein CASTRQSFDYGYTF.